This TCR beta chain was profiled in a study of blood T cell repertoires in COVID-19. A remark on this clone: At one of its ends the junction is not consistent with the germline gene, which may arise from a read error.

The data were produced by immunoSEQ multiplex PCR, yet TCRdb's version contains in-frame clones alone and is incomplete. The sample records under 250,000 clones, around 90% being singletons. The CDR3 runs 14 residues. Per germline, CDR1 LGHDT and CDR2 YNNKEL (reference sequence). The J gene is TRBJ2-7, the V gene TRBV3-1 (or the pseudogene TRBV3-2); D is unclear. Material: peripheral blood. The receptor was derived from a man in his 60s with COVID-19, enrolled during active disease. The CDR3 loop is CASSQGRLLPRKDF. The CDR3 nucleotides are TGTGCCAGCAGCCAAGGGCGGCTGCTCCCAAGGAAGGACTTC.